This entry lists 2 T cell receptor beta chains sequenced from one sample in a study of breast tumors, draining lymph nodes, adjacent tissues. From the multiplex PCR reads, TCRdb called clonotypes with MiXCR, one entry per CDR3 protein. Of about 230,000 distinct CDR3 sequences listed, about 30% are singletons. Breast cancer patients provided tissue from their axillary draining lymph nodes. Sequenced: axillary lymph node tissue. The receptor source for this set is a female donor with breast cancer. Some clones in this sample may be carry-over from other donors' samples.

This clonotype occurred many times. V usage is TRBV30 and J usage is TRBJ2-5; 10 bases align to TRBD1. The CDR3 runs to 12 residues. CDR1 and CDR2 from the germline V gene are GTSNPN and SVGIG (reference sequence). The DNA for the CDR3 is TGTGCGTGGGGACAGGGGAGGGAGACCCAGTACTTC. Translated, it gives CAWGQGRETQYF.

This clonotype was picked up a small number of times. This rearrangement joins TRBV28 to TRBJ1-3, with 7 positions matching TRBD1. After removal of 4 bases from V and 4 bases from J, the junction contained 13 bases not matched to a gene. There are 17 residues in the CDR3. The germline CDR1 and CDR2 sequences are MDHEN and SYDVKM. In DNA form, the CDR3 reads TGTGCCAGCAGTTGGGCAGGGGGTTTCCCCTCCGGAAACACCATATATTTT. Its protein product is CASSWAGGFPSGNTIYF.